Listed here are 22 T cell receptor beta chains from one sample, sequenced in a study of blood T cell repertoires in COVID-19. The protocol was immunoSEQ multiplex PCR, while the TCRdb copy is restricted to in-frame clones and leaves out a portion. The repertoire has 270,000 or so clones, about 90% of them found once; the top ten carry about 4%. The specimen was PBMCs or T cells enriched from blood (not recorded which). All receptors come from a woman in her thirties with acute COVID-19.

This chain joins TRBV6-5 and TRBJ2-7, with TRBD2 matching over 7 bases. CDR3 length: 14 residues. Germline CDR1 reads MNHEY; CDR2 reads SVGAGI. J lost 4 bases, V lost 4 bases, and 7 bases had no gene match. CDR3 residues: CASSSTWGGYEQYF. The CDR3 DNA sequence: TGTGCCAGCAGTTCGACGTGGGGAGGGTACGAGCAGTACTTC.

The J gene is TRBJ1-2, the V gene TRBV18; D gene uncertain. The CDR3 has 14 residues. The V gene's germline CDR1 is KGHSH and CDR2 LQKENI. Trimming removed 0 bases from V and 8 bases from J, with 13 bases in between. The CDR3 region is CASSPPSIMEGYTF. The CDR3 coding sequence is TGTGCCAGCTCACCACCCTCCATTATGGAGGGCTACACCTTC.

The genes are TRBV7-9 and TRBJ2-7; 13 bases match TRBD2. Germline values: CDR1 SEHNR, CDR2 FQNEAQ (reference sequence). This CDR3 is 17 amino acids long. V shed 4 bases, J shed 1 base, and the junction held 7 bases outside the gene matches. CDR3 DNA sequence: TGTGCCAGCAGCTGGACTAGCGGGAGCCCAGTATCCTACGAGCAGTACTTC. It codes for CASSWTSGSPVSYEQYF.

The chain uses TRBV7-2 and TRBJ2-1; 9 bases fit TRBD1. J lost 7 bases, V lost 3 bases, and 1 base had no gene match. Germline CDR1 SGHTA, CDR2 FQGNSA. This CDR3 is built from 13 residues. This CDR3 is CASSFGTGNEQFF. The CDR3 DNA follows: TGTGCCAGCAGCTTTGGGACAGGGAATGAGCAGTTCTTC.

The chain links TRBV28 to TRBJ1-6; TRBD1 might be the D (6 bases). The CDR3 contains 16 residues. V lost 6 bases, J lost 5 bases, and 17 bases lay in between. Germline V gene sequence: CDR1 MDHEN, CDR2 SYDVKM. CDR3 region: CASSLWGGGNNSPLHF. In nucleotides, the CDR3 is TGTGCCAGCAGCCTTTGGGGGGGCGGCAATAATTCACCCCTCCACTTT.

This clone was seen a single time. V is TRBV10-3 and J is TRBJ1-1; maybe TRBD1 (5 bases). The CDR3 totals 16 residues. Germline lookup yields CDR1 ENHRY and CDR2 SYGVKD. Trimming took 4 bases from V and 2 from J, leaving 17 bases between them. The CDR3 DNA reads as TGTGCCATCAGTGGCGGGGGGGGTAATACAAACACTGAAGCTTTCTTT. It translates to CAISGGGGNTNTEAFF.

The chain combines TRBV21-1 with TRBJ1-1. TRBV21-1 is given as a pseudogene. There are 19 residues in the CDR3. CDR3 nucleotides: TGTGCCAGCAGCAAATGCCGGGTTTTTAGGGGAGGCGGGAACACTGAAGCTTTCTTT. It encodes CASSKCRVFRGGGNTEAFF.

CDR3 sequence (DNA): TGTGCCAGCAGCCATGATGACAGGGGGCTGTTTAACACTGAAGCTTTCTTT. Amino acids: CASSHDDRGLFNTEAFF. V usage is TRBV7-9 and J usage is TRBJ1-1; 10 bases are a match to TRBD1. The CDR3 is 17 residues long. Per the germline V gene, CDR1 is SEHNR and CDR2 is FQNEAQ (reference sequence). Trimming cost V 5 bases and J 2 bases; bases outside gene matches: 11.

The rearrangement uses TRBV2 and TRBJ2-1; the match to TRBD2 covers 7 bases. The germline V gene encodes CDR1 SNHLY and CDR2 FYNNEI. This CDR3 spans 12 amino acids. Trimming removed 1 base from V and 10 bases from J; junction bases left unmatched: 1. The CDR3 spells CASSEGAGEQFF. The CDR3 DNA is TGTGCCAGCAGTGAAGGAGCGGGGGAGCAGTTCTTC.

Note on this clone: Other nucleotide sequences in the sample specify the same CDR3. The chain is built from TRBV3-1 (or the pseudogene TRBV3-2) and TRBJ2-7; D remains unclear. The CDR3 has 14 residues. The V end lost 0 bases, the J end lost 0 bases, and 6 bases lay between the germline ends. CDR1 is LGHDT, CDR2 YNNKEL, per germline (reference sequence). Here the CDR3 reads CASSQESRSYEQYF. The CDR3 DNA is TGTGCCAGCAGCCAAGAATCCCGCTCCTACGAGCAGTACTTC.

The J gene is TRBJ1-6, the V gene TRBV3-1 (or the pseudogene TRBV3-2); no reliable D call. The CDR3 consists of 14 residues. Looked up from germline, CDR1 is LGHDT and CDR2 is YNNKEL (reference sequence). Trimming stripped 1 base from V and 6 bases from J, with 7 bases between. The CDR3 reads CASSQVVSNSPLHF. CDR3 in DNA: TGTGCCAGCAGCCAAGTCGTCAGTAATTCACCCCTCCACTTT.

The chain couples TRBV29-1 to TRBJ2-1, with 7 bases matching TRBD2. V lost 3 bases, J lost 4 bases, and 3 bases stayed unmatched. The CDR3 length is 13 residues. CDR1 is SQVTM, CDR2 ANQGSEA, per germline. The CDR3 coding sequence is TGCAGCGTTGAGGCGGGGGATTACAATGAGCAGTTCTTC. Its translation: CSVEAGDYNEQFF.

The CDR3 loop reads CASSGQGANGYTF. Here the CDR3 DNA reads TGTGCCAGTAGCGGACAGGGGGCGAATGGCTACACCTTC. The rearrangement joins TRBV19 to TRBJ1-2, with 11 bases fitting TRBD1. This CDR3 spans 13 amino acids. CDR1 and CDR2 (germline): LNHDA, SQIVND (reference sequence). J lost 6 bases, V lost 6 bases, and 3 bases had no gene match.

The CDR3 sequence: CASSPSLGVSIADTQYF. DNA of the CDR3: TGTGCCAGCAGTCCGTCCCTCGGGGTATCTATCGCAGATACGCAGTATTTT. V and J are TRBV27 and TRBJ2-3; D is possibly TRBD2 (5 bases). CDR3 length: 17 residues. The V and J ends lost 5 bases and 4 bases respectively, with 22 bases between them. CDR1 and CDR2 (germline): MNHEY, SMNVEV (reference sequence).

This chain joins TRBV5-6 and TRBJ2-1; 8 positions match TRBD2. V shed 1 base and J 9 bases; nucleotides not matched to a gene: 0. The CDR3 covers 12 residues. Germline V gives CDR1 SGHDT, CDR2 YYEEEE. The CDR3 nucleotides read TGTGCCAGCAGCTTGAGCGGGGGTGAGCAGTTCTTC. Protein product: CASSLSGGEQFF.

The chain recombines TRBV5-5 with TRBJ1-6; 7 nucleotides agree with TRBD1. V shed 1 base, J shed 6 bases, and the junction held 4 bases outside the gene matches. The CDR3 extends over 15 amino acids. CDR1 and CDR2 from the germline V gene are SGHKS and YYEKEE (reference sequence). The CDR3 DNA is TGTGCCAGCAGCTTGATAGACAGGGTTAATTCACCCCTCCACTTT. It encodes CASSLIDRVNSPLHF. The full variable domain, with the rest looked up from reference TRBV5-5 and TRBJ1-6, is DAGVTQSPTHLIKTRGQQVTLRCSPISGHKSVSWYQQVLGQGPQFIFQYYEKEERGRGNFPDRFSARQFPNYSSELNVNALLLGDSALYLCASSLIDRVNSPLHFGNGTRLTVT.

The chain is built from TRBV9 and TRBJ2-1; D unclear. Germline CDR1 reads SGDLS; CDR2 reads YYNGEE. V was pared by 3 bases and J by 1 base, with 14 bases between. This CDR3 is 16 amino acids long. CDR3: CASSGRPDRSYNEQFF. The DNA of the CDR3 is TGTGCCAGCAGCGGGAGACCTGATAGGTCCTACAATGAGCAGTTCTTC. The variable domain in full, with the rest retrieved from reference TRBV9 and TRBJ2-1, is DSGVTQTPKHLITATGQRVTLRCSPRSGDLSVYWYQQSLDQGLQFLIQYYNGEERAKGNILERFSAQQFPDLHSELNLSSLELGDSALYFCASSGRPDRSYNEQFFGPGTRLTVL.

The CDR3: CASSLTGTGLLGSGANVLTF. For the CDR3, the DNA is TGTGCCAGCAGCTTAACTGGGACAGGGCTCCTAGGCTCTGGGGCCAACGTCCTGACTTTC. The chain combines TRBV7-3 with TRBJ2-6; 9 nucleotides align to TRBD1. The CDR3 runs 20 residues. Germline V gene data show CDR1 as SGHTA and CDR2 as FQGTGA. J lost 0 bases, V lost 0 bases, and 9 bases had no gene match.

This chain connects TRBV9 to TRBJ2-3; 7 nucleotides align to TRBD2. V dropped 4 bases and J dropped 6; count of bases not matched to a gene: 17. The germline CDR1 and CDR2 sequences are SGDLS and YYNGEE. The CDR3 is made up of 17 amino acids. Written as DNA, the CDR3 is TGTGCCAGCAGCCTCCGGGGGGTGGGAGAATCCCTGGATACGCAGTATTTT. It is translated as CASSLRGVGESLDTQYF. Full variable domain (rest looked up from reference TRBV9 and TRBJ2-3): DSGVTQTPKHLITATGQRVTLRCSPRSGDLSVYWYQQSLDQGLQFLIQYYNGEERAKGNILERFSAQQFPDLHSELNLSSLELGDSALYFCASSLRGVGESLDTQYFGPGTRLTVL.

Details on this clone: This same CDR3 is encoded by further DNA sequences in the sample. The V call is TRBV27, the J call TRBJ2-7; D unclear. The CDR3 consists of 13 residues. V was cut by 0 bases and J by 4 bases, with 7 bases left in between. Germline CDR1 and CDR2: MNHEY and SMNVEV (reference sequence). The CDR3 nucleotides are TGTGCCAGCAGTTTATCGCCCCTATACGAGCAGTACTTC. Translated: CASSLSPLYEQYF.

CDR3 protein: CASSSAGEGYNEQFF. As DNA, the CDR3 is TGCGCCAGCAGCTCAGCGGGAGAGGGCTACAATGAGCAGTTCTTC. The chain is built from TRBV5-1 and TRBJ2-1, with 8 bases lining up with TRBD2. This CDR3 contains 15 residues. Trimming took 3 bases from V and 3 from J; bases not matched to a gene: 5. Per the germline V gene, CDR1 is SGHRS and CDR2 is YFSETQ.

The V and J genes are TRBV19 and TRBJ2-7; tentatively, D is TRBD2 (7 bases). Between the trimmed V and J ends, which lost 9 bases and 5 bases, there was a span of 11 bases. The germline V gene encodes CDR1 LNHDA and CDR2 SQIVND (reference sequence). CDR3 length: 11 amino acids. The CDR3 nucleotides read TGTGCCAGCGCGGGGGCCCACGAGCAGTACTTC. Residues: CASAGAHEQYF.